One sample yielded the 30 T cell receptor beta chains listed below, sequenced in a study of blood T cell repertoires in COVID-19. The assay was immunoSEQ multiplex PCR, and TCRdb's table has in-frame clones only and misses some. The table includes 130,000 or so clones, roughly 90% detected once. The sample was peripheral blood. These receptors were taken from a man aged 55 to 70 with COVID-19, enrolled during active disease.

The J gene is TRBJ2-1, the V gene TRBV7-3; 8 nucleotides line up with TRBD1. The V segment lost 5 bases and the J segment 7 bases; nucleotides outside the gene matches: 7. The CDR3 loop spans 14 amino acids. Germline V gene sequence: CDR1 SGHTA, CDR2 FQGTGA. CDR3 bases: TGTGCCAGCAGCAAGGACAGGGTATTAAATGAGCAGTTCTTC. It encodes CASSKDRVLNEQFF.

The chain employs TRBV9 and TRBJ2-1; perhaps TRBD2 as D (5 bases). The CDR3 length is 14 residues. In germline, CDR1 is SGDLS, CDR2 YYNGEE. V was cut by 0 bases and J by 10 bases, with 14 bases left in between. The CDR3: CASSVVDGPGEQFF. The CDR3 DNA reads TGTGCCAGCAGCGTAGTGGACGGGCCGGGGGAGCAGTTCTTC. The full variable domain, in which reference TRBV9 and TRBJ2-1 provide the parts outside the CDR3, is DSGVTQTPKHLITATGQRVTLRCSPRSGDLSVYWYQQSLDQGLQFLIQYYNGEERAKGNILERFSAQQFPDLHSELNLSSLELGDSALYFCASSVVDGPGEQFFGPGTRLTVL.

The CDR3 is CASSYALLSYEQYF. As DNA, the CDR3 is TGTGCCAGCAGTTACGCACTCCTCTCCTACGAGCAGTACTTC. The V gene is TRBV6-5, the J gene TRBJ2-7; D is unresolved. Germline V gene lookup returns CDR1 MNHEY and CDR2 SVGAGI. Deletions cut 2 bases from V and 0 bases from J, with 8 bases between. The CDR3 is made up of 14 amino acids.

J is TRBJ1-6 and V is TRBV7-3; D not certain. This CDR3 comprises 17 residues. CDR1 is SGHTA and CDR2 is FQGTGA in the germline V gene. Between the trimmed V and J ends, which lost 5 bases and 7 bases, there was a span of 21 bases. This CDR3 reads CASSHYVRGRGNSPLHF. The CDR3, as DNA: TGTGCCAGCAGCCATTACGTCCGCGGCCGCGGGAATTCACCCCTCCACTTT.

This sequence joins TRBV7-3 and TRBJ1-1, with unresolved D. The CDR3 is made up of 13 amino acids. Germline lookup yields CDR1 SGHTA and CDR2 FQGTGA. V lost 3 bases, J lost 3 bases, and 8 bases lay in between. CDR3 nucleotide sequence: TGTGCCAGCAGCTTGCTCGGGGACACTGAAGCTTTCTTT. This sequence encodes CASSLLGDTEAFF.

Notes on this clone: The same CDR3 is also encoded by other DNA sequences in this sample. The V gene is TRBV5-1, the J gene TRBJ1-2; D call uncertain. Germline values: CDR1 SGHRS, CDR2 YFSETQ. The CDR3 runs 14 residues. Between the trimmed V and J ends, which lost 0 bases and 1 base, there was a span of 7 bases. The CDR3 reads CASSLDSSNYGYTF. CDR3 nucleotides: TGCGCCAGCAGCTTGGACAGTAGTAACTATGGCTACACCTTC. Looking up the rest from reference TRBV5-1 and TRBJ1-2 gives the full variable domain: KAGVTQTPRYLIKTRGQQVTLSCSPISGHRSVSWYQQTPGQGLQFLFEYFSETQRNKGNFPGRFSGRQFSNSRSEMNVSTLELGDSALYLCASSLDSSNYGYTFGSGTRLTVV.

The chain is built from TRBV2 and TRBJ1-4; 8 nucleotides match TRBD1. The germline gives CDR1 SNHLY, CDR2 FYNNEI. The CDR3 is made up of 13 amino acids. V was clipped by 10 bases and J by 4 bases; unmatched bases: 5. The CDR3 DNA is TGTGCCACTGACAGGGGCCTTAATGAAAAACTGTTTTTT. As protein: CATDRGLNEKLFF.

The chain joins TRBV7-2 to TRBJ2-1, with 8 bases fitting TRBD2. Unmatched junction bases numbered 13, after V lost 6 bases and J lost 9 bases. CDR3 length equals 15 residues. Per germline, CDR1 SGHTA and CDR2 FQGNSA. This CDR3 is CASRTGGLAGGEQFF. In DNA form, the CDR3 reads TGTGCCAGCAGGACGGGGGGGCTAGCGGGTGGTGAGCAGTTCTTC.

The chain joins TRBV4-1 to TRBJ1-3, with D perhaps TRBD1 (6 bases). In germline, CDR1 is MGHRA, CDR2 YSYEKL. V was cut by 0 bases and J by 0 bases, with 12 bases left in between. This CDR3 is 17 amino acids long. Written as DNA, the CDR3 is TGCGCCAGCAGCCAAGAAGTGGGGGCCCTCTCTGGAAACACCATATATTTT. It yields the protein CASSQEVGALSGNTIYF.

V usage is TRBV6-4 and J usage is TRBJ2-3, with 12 bases that match TRBD2. The CDR3 consists of 16 residues. The V gene end was trimmed by 6 bases and the J gene end by 4 bases; junction bases not matched to a gene: 8. Germline CDR1 is MRHNA and CDR2 is SNTAGT. The CDR3 sequence: CASSPTSGGFADTQYF. The CDR3 coding sequence is TGTGCCAGCAGCCCCACTAGCGGGGGGTTTGCAGATACGCAGTATTTT.

V usage is TRBV7-9 and J usage is TRBJ2-7, with 7 positions matching TRBD1. The trim removed 1 base at V and 2 bases at J, leaving 2 bases unmatched. In germline, CDR1 is SEHNR, CDR2 FQNEAQ (reference sequence). The CDR3 is made up of 14 amino acids. The CDR3 bases are TGTGCCAGCAGCTTAGGGCAGGGGGCCTACGAGCAGTACTTC. Translating gives CASSLGQGAYEQYF.

This sequence joins TRBV13 and TRBJ1-6, with 9 nucleotides matching TRBD1. From germline, CDR1 is PRHDT and CDR2 FYEKMQ (reference sequence). CDR3 size: 14 residues. With 8 bases clipped from V and 7 bases from J, the junction kept 6 bases outside the gene matches. CDR3 region: CASSGQGSNSPLHF. As DNA, the CDR3 is TGTGCCAGCTCGGGACAGGGATCGAATTCACCCCTCCACTTT.

The chain uses TRBV29-1 and TRBJ2-3; 8 bases are shared with TRBD1. The CDR3 length is 14 residues. V trimming: 5 bases; J trimming: 4 bases; junction bases outside the gene matches: 8. Germline loops: CDR1 SQVTM, CDR2 ANQGSEA. The CDR3 sequence is CSVSAGGWADTQYF. The CDR3 DNA reads as TGCAGCGTTTCGGCAGGGGGCTGGGCAGATACGCAGTATTTT.

The rearrangement links TRBV9 to TRBJ1-4; 7 bases map to TRBD1. The CDR3 covers 14 residues. Germline V lookup: CDR1 SGDLS, CDR2 YYNGEE. With 3 bases clipped from V and 3 bases from J, the junction kept 2 bases outside the gene matches. The CDR3 bases are TGTGCCAGCAGCGAGGGACAGCCTAATGAAAAACTGTTTTTT. Encoded protein: CASSEGQPNEKLFF.

V is TRBV9 and J is TRBJ2-3, with TRBD1 identical over 7 bases. The junction had 2 bases not matched to a gene; V was cut back by 0 bases and J by 4 bases. CDR3 length: 14 amino acids. The germline V gene has CDR1 SGDLS and CDR2 YYNGEE. CDR3 sequence: CASSVGGGADTQYF. CDR3 nucleotide sequence: TGTGCCAGCAGCGTAGGAGGGGGCGCAGATACGCAGTATTTT.

For this clone: Other DNA sequences in the same sample also yield this CDR3. The chain has TRBV12-3 or TRBV12-4 and TRBJ1-5; D not certain. There are 13 residues in the CDR3. Deletions cut 2 bases from V and 6 bases from J, with 8 bases between. CDR3 DNA: TGTGCCAGCAGTTTAAGGGAGGGTCAGCCCCAGCATTTT. This sequence encodes CASSLREGQPQHF.

The chain couples TRBV5-1 to TRBJ2-7; 7 positions match TRBD1. The CDR3 has 11 amino acids. Germline V gives CDR1 SGHRS, CDR2 YFSETQ. Germline trimming cut 3 bases from V and 7 bases from J; bases unmatched to any gene: 1. The chain's CDR3 is CASSSQGEQYF. In nucleotides, the CDR3 is TGCGCCAGCAGCTCACAGGGGGAGCAGTACTTC.

V is TRBV14 and J is TRBJ1-3; possible D gene TRBD1, 5 bases. The CDR3 has 13 amino acids. The germline V gene encodes CDR1 SGHDN and CDR2 FVKESK. V lost 2 bases and J lost 4, with 6 bases in between. The CDR3 DNA is TGTGCCAGCAGCCAACCAGGGGGAAACACCATATATTTT. Translation: CASSQPGGNTIYF.

J is TRBJ1-1 and V is TRBV5-4; a weak D match, TRBD1 (5 bases). This CDR3 is built from 14 residues. Trimming cost V 0 bases and J 3 bases, with 9 bases left between them. Germline V gene sequence: CDR1 SGHNT, CDR2 YYREEE (reference sequence). CDR3 in amino acids: CASSLDRGDTEAFF. Written as DNA, the CDR3 is TGTGCCAGCAGCTTGGATAGGGGTGACACTGAAGCTTTCTTT.

The chain has TRBV28 and TRBJ1-5; 9 bases match TRBD1. The CDR3 length is 19 residues. The V gene end was trimmed by 3 bases and the J gene end by 1 base; junction bases not matched to a gene: 13. Germline loops: CDR1 MDHEN, CDR2 SYDVKM. The CDR3 region has the DNA TGTGCCAGCAGTTTTTCAGGGACAGGGACTCGGTTGAGCAATCAGCCCCAGCATTTT. Translating it yields CASSFSGTGTRLSNQPQHF. Full variable domain (outside the CDR3, taken from reference TRBV28 and TRBJ1-5): DVKVTQSSRYLVKRTGEKVFLECVQDMDHENMFWYRQDPGLGLRLIYFSYDVKMKEKGDIPEGYSVSREKKERFSLILESASTNQTSMYLCASSFSGTGTRLSNQPQHFGDGTRLSIL.

The V and J genes are TRBV6-5 and TRBJ1-1; TRBD1 is a possible D gene (6 bases). Germline assignment: CDR1 MNHEY and CDR2 SVGAGI. The length of the CDR3 is 15 residues. V lost 5 bases, J lost 1 base, and 14 bases lay in between. The CDR3 here is CASSNTGLGNTEAFF. For the CDR3, the DNA is TGTGCCAGCAGTAATACAGGGTTGGGGAACACTGAAGCTTTCTTT.

This chain connects TRBV27 to TRBJ2-7, with 7 bases fitting TRBD1. In germline, CDR1 is MNHEY, CDR2 SMNVEV (reference sequence). The V segment lost 4 bases and the J segment 6 bases; nucleotides outside the gene matches: 3. This CDR3 is 12 amino acids long. CDR3 region: CASSSYRGEQYF. CDR3 DNA sequence: TGTGCCAGCAGTTCTTACAGGGGCGAGCAGTACTTC.

The J gene is TRBJ1-1, the V gene TRBV5-1; 9 bases are shared with TRBD1. Germline V gives CDR1 SGHRS, CDR2 YFSETQ. The J segment lost 4 bases and the V segment lost 1 base, leaving 5 bases of the junction unmatched. The CDR3 consists of 15 residues. The CDR3 is CASSLQRDRATEAFF. The DNA of the CDR3 is TGCGCCAGCAGCTTGCAGAGGGACAGGGCCACTGAAGCTTTCTTT.

The chain has TRBV28 and TRBJ1-1; the D is unclear. The CDR3 extends over 15 amino acids. Germline lookup yields CDR1 MDHEN and CDR2 SYDVKM. The V gene lost 7 bases and the J gene lost 3 bases, with 18 bases spanning the gap. CDR3: CASTDPRGADTEAFF. In DNA form, the CDR3 reads TGTGCCAGCACAGACCCGCGGGGTGCAGACACTGAAGCTTTCTTT.

J is TRBJ1-2 and V is TRBV4-3; perhaps TRBD1 as D (6 bases). V gave up 0 bases and J gave up 8 bases, with 16 bases separating them. Germline V gives CDR1 LGHNA, CDR2 YSLEER. The CDR3 is 15 amino acids. In DNA form, the CDR3 reads TGCGCCAGCAGCCAAGATCCGGGCAGGGGTGGAGGCTACACCTTC. It is translated as CASSQDPGRGGGYTF.

The gene calls are TRBV28 and TRBJ2-2; tentative D call: TRBD1 (5 bases). Germline CDR1 is MDHEN and CDR2 is SYDVKM. This CDR3 spans 15 amino acids. V shed 1 base and J shed 9 bases, with 15 bases lying between them. The CDR3 sequence: CASSLSPDIGRELFF. CDR3 coding DNA: TGTGCCAGCAGTTTATCCCCGGACATCGGGCGGGAGCTGTTTTTT.

Of note for this clone: Other nucleotide sequences from this sample produce the same CDR3. This chain uses TRBV30 with TRBJ1-5; the D gene is possibly TRBD1 (5 bases). V was clipped by 2 bases and J by 2 bases, with 7 bases between them. The CDR3 spans 13 residues. Germline lookup yields CDR1 GTSNPN and CDR2 SVGIG (reference sequence). The CDR3 DNA is TGTGCCTGGAGTACAGGAGGCAATCAGCCCCAGCATTTT. Residues: CAWSTGGNQPQHF.

This chain joins TRBV10-3 and TRBJ1-3, with D maybe TRBD1 (5 bases). This CDR3 region has 14 residues. Between the trimmed V and J ends, which lost 6 bases and 4 bases, there was a span of 13 bases. Germline CDR1 ENHRY, CDR2 SYGVKD. In DNA form, the CDR3 reads TGTGCCATCAGGGGGACTAAAGTAGGAAACACCATATATTTT. Translation: CAIRGTKVGNTIYF.

The chain is built from TRBV11-2 and TRBJ2-5; 9 positions match TRBD1. CDR1 is SGHAT and CDR2 is FQNNGV in the germline V gene. With 5 bases clipped from V and 4 bases from J, the junction kept 8 bases outside the gene matches. The CDR3 contains 15 residues. CDR3 residues: CASSAYRGRGETQYF. CDR3 DNA sequence: TGTGCCAGCAGCGCCTACAGGGGGCGGGGAGAGACCCAGTACTTC.

This chain links TRBV4-2 with TRBJ1-1, with 7 bases identical to TRBD1. This CDR3 spans 15 amino acids. V shed 1 base, J shed 3 bases, and the junction held 5 bases outside the gene matches. Germline CDR1 LGHNA, CDR2 YNFKEQ. In nucleotides, the CDR3 is TGTGCCAGCAGCCAAGGTGACAGGGACTACACTGAAGCTTTCTTT. As protein: CASSQGDRDYTEAFF.